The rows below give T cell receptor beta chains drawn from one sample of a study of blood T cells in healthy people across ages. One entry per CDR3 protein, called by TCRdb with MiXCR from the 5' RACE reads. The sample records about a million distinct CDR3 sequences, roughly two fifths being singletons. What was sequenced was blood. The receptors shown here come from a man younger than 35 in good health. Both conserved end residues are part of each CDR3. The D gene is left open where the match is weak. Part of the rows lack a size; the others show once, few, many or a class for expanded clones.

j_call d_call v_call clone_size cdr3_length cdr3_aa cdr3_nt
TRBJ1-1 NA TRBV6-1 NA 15 CASSTTGRGNTEAFF TGTGCCAGCAGTACTACGGGGAGGGGTAACACTGAAGCTTTCTTT
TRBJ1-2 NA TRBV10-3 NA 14 CAISESREVDGYTF TGTGCCATCAGTGAGTCAAGGGAAGTAGATGGCTACACCTTC
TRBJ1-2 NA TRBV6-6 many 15 CASSPTGGANYGYTF TGTGCCAGCAGCCCTACGGGGGGTGCTAACTATGGCTACACCTTC
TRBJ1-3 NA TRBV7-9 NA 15 CASRRGYPGMDTIYF TGTGCCAGTCGTCGGGGGTACCCCGGTATGGACACCATATATTTT
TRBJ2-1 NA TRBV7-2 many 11 CASSLAHEQFF TGTGCCAGCAGCTTAGCGCATGAGCAGTTCTTC
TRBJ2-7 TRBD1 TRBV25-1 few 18 CASSDPTTIISTGYEQYF TGTGCCAGCAGTGACCCCACCACGATAATATCGACAGGGTACGAGCAGTACTTC
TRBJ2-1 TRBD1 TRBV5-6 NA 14 CASSSGTGDYEQFF TGTGCCAGCAGCTCCGGGACAGGGGACTATGAGCAGTTCTTC
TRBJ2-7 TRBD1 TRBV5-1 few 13 CASNVDREGEQYF TGCGCCAGCAATGTGGACAGGGAAGGCGAGCAGTACTTC
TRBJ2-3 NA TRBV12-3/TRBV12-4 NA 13 CASSRWRADTQYF TGTGCCAGCAGTCGTTGGAGAGCAGATACGCAGTATTTT
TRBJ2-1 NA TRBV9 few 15 CASSPRTNSYNEQFF TGTGCCAGCAGCCCCCGGACAAATTCCTACAATGAGCAGTTCTTC
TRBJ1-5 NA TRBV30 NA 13 CAWSVAGNQPQHF TGTGCCTGGAGTGTAGCTGGGAATCAGCCCCAGCATTTT
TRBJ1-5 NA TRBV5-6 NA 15 CASSKDGTRNQPQHF TGTGCCAGCAGCAAAGACGGGACACGGAATCAGCCCCAGCATTTT
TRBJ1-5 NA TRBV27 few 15 CASSWSASGNQPQHF TGTGCCAGCAGTTGGTCTGCCAGCGGCAATCAGCCCCAGCATTTT
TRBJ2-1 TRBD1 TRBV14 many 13 CASSPGQYNEQFF TGTGCCAGCAGCCCGGGACAGTACAATGAGCAGTTCTTC
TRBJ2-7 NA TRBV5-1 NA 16 CASSFDRLGGWGEQYF TGCGCCAGCAGCTTCGATCGACTAGGGGGATGGGGCGAGCAGTACTTC
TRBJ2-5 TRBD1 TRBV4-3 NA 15 CASSPGQELQETQYF TGCGCCAGCAGCCCGGGACAGGAGCTACAAGAGACCCAGTACTTC
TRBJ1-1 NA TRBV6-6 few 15 CASRSTGFGNTEAFF TGTGCCAGCAGATCGACAGGCTTTGGGAACACTGAAGCTTTCTTT
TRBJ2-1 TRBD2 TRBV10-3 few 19 CAISESILAGGAYYNEQFF TGTGCCATCAGTGAGTCCATCCTAGCGGGGGGCGCTTACTACAATGAGCAGTTCTTC
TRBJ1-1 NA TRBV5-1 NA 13 CASSERVEAEAFF TGCGCCAGCAGCGAGCGGGTGGAAGCTGAAGCTTTCTTT
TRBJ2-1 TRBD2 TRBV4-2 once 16 CASSPAAGASYNEQFF TGTGCCAGCAGCCCGGCAGCGGGGGCCTCCTACAATGAGCAGTTCTTC
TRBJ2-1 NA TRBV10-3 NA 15 CAISVDSLSYNEQFF TGTGCCATCAGTGTCGACAGCTTAAGCTACAATGAGCAGTTCTTC
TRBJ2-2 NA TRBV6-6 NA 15 CASSYPADYTGELFF TGTGCCAGCAGTTACCCTGCAGACTACACCGGGGAGCTGTTTTTT
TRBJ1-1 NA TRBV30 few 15 CAWSETGPKSTEAFF TGTGCCTGGAGTGAAACGGGCCCAAAGAGCACTGAAGCTTTCTTT
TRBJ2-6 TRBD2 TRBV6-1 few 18 CASRKTSGGLSGANVLTF TGTGCCAGCAGAAAAACTAGCGGGGGTCTCTCTGGGGCCAACGTCCTGACTTTC
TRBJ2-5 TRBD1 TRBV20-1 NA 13 CSASRQGANEQYF TGCAGTGCTAGCCGACAGGGGGCCAATGAGCAGTACTTC